The present TCR beta chain was sequenced within a study of blood T cell repertoires in COVID-19. Study-level background: The samples span acute and convalescent COVID-19 from the United States, Italy and Spain. Nucleic acid was either cDNA or gDNA, and it came from T cells, B-cell-depleted T cells, or PBMCs.

This CDR3 has 14 residues. CDR1 is MNHEY, CDR2 SVGAGI, per germline. Trimming removed 8 bases from V and 3 bases from J, with 14 bases in between. In the original workflow: Amplification of reference gene primers provided the estimated nucleated cell counts. Only in-frame clones appear in the TCRdb table, and some are missing; sequencing was by immunoSEQ multiplex PCR. The DNA was the basis for D and trimming; V, J and clone size are from that table. The sample lists 80,000 to 130,000 clones, just over 85% occurring once. Participants had their cohort set by participant-reported clinical history. The receptor comes from a woman aged 45-59 years who had recovered from COVID-19. Specimen: PBMCs or T cells enriched from blood (not recorded which). The J gene is TRBJ1-3, the V gene TRBV6-5; D perhaps matches TRBD1 (5 bases). Here the CDR3 reads CASGGGGVGNTIYF. DNA of the CDR3: TGTGCCAGCGGAGGCGGGGGTGTTGGAAACACCATATATTTT.